This TCR beta chain stems from a study of cytomegalovirus exposure and HLA in healthy donors. There are 16 residues in the CDR3. The V gene's germline CDR1 is SGDLS and CDR2 YYNGEE. Between the trimmed V and J ends, which lost 4 bases and 3 bases, there was a span of 18 bases. As concerns this clone: Its antigen is unidentified.

Broader study findings: The authors enumerated over 150 TCR beta chains as linked to cytomegalovirus. In vitro, three CMV-associated chains proved specific for CMV antigens. Usually a TCR sequence was rare, but some public TCRs were found in many donors. The TCR clusters that emerged in the first cohort tended, a later analysis found, to co-occur in the approximately 130 validation repertoires.

Only in-frame clones appear in the TCRdb table, and some are missing; sequencing was by immunoSEQ multiplex PCR. The profile shows about 150,000 clones, 70% to 90% of them singletons. V usage is TRBV9 and J usage is TRBJ2-3, with D possibly TRBD2 on 6 matching bases. The sample taken for sequencing was PBMCs. The sequence was collected from a man between 18 and 29 years old in good health and CMV-seropositive. As DNA, the CDR3 is TGTGCCAGCAGCCCCACCACGACCGGAGGGACAGATACGCAGTATTTT. This translates into CASSPTTTGGTDTQYF.